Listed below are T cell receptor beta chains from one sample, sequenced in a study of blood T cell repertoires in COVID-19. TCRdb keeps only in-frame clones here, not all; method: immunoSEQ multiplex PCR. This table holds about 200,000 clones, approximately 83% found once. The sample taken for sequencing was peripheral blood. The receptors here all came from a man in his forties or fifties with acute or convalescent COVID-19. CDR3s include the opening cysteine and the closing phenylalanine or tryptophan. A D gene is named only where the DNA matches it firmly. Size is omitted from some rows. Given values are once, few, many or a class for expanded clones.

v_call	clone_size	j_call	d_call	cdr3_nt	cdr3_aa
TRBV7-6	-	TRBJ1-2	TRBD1	TGTGCCAGCAGCTTCAATCCCGGGACAGGGGAAGGCTACACCTTC	CASSFNPGTGEGYTF
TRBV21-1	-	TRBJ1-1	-	TGTGCCAGCAGCAAAGGTCCGGGGAGCCGAACTGAAGCTTTCTTT	CASSKGPGSRTEAFF
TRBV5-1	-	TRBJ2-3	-	TGCGCCAGCAGCTTGGACAGGGCGAGCACAGATACGCAGTATTTT	CASSLDRASTDTQYF
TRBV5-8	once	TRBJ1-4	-	TGTGCCAGCAGCCCTACACGGGCAACTAATGAAAAACTGTTTTTT	CASSPTRATNEKLFF
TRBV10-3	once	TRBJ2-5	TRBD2	TGTGCCATCAGTGACGAGTCGACTAGCGGGCTAGGCGTTGAGACCCAGTACTTC	CAISDESTSGLGVETQYF
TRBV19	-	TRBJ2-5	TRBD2	TGTGCCAGTAGTAGCCCGGGACTAGCTAACCAAGAGACCCAGTACTTC	CASSSPGLANQETQYF
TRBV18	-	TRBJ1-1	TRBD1	TGTGCCAGCTCTCGAGGGACAGGGAGCACTGAAGCTTTCTTT	CASSRGTGSTEAFF
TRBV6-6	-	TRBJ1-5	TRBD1	TGTGCCAGCAGCCGAATAGGGACAGGTGGAGGTAATCAGCCCCAGCATTTT	CASSRIGTGGGNQPQHF
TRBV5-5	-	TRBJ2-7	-	TGTGCCAGCAGACTAAGGACAGCCTCCTACGAGCAGTACTTC	CASRLRTASYEQYF
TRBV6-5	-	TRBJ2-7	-	TGTGCCAGCATCGGCGGCCCGAGCTCCTACGAGCAGTACTTC	CASIGGPSSYEQYF
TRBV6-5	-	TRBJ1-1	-	TGTGCCAGCAGTTACTCCATCGGAGGGCTGAACACTGAAGCTTTCTTT	CASSYSIGGLNTEAFF